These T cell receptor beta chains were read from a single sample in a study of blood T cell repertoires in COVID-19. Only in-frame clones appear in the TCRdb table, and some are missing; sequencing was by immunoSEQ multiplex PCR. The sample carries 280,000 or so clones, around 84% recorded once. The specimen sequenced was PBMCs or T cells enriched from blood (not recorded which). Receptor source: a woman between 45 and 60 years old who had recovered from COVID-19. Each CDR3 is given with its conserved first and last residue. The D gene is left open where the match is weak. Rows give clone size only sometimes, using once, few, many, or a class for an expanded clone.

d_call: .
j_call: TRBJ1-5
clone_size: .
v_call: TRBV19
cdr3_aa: CASSSGDQPQHF
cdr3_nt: TGTGCCAGTAGTTCAGGGGATCAGCCCCAGCATTTT

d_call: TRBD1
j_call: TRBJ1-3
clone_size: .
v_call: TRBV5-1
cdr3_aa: CASSPGQGATSGNTIYF
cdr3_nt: TGCGCCAGCAGTCCCGGACAGGGGGCCACCTCTGGAAACACCATATATTTT

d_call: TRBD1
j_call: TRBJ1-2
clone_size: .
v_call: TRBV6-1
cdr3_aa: CASSEQGVSGYTF
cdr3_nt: TGTGCCAGCAGTGAACAGGGGGTGAGTGGCTACACCTTC

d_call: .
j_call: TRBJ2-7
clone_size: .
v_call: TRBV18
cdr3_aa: CASSPGASSYEQYF
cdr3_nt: TGTGCCAGCTCACCAGGGGCCAGCTCCTACGAGCAGTACTTC

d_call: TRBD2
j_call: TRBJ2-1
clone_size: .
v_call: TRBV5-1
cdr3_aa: CASSTALAGGPQNEQFF
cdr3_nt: TGCGCCAGCAGCACCGCCCTAGCGGGAGGGCCTCAGAATGAGCAGTTCTTC

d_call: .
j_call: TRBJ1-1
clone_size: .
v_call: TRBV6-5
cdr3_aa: CASKFTAGTEAFF
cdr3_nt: TGTGCCAGCAAGTTTACGGCGGGAACTGAAGCTTTCTTT

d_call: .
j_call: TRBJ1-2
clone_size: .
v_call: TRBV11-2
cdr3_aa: CASSIGQYYGYTF
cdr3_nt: TGTGCCAGCAGCATCGGACAGTATTATGGCTACACCTTC

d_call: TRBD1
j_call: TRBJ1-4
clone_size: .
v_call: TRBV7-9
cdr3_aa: CASSPSRQGSNEKLFF
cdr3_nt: TGTGCCAGCAGCCCCTCCCGACAGGGGTCTAATGAAAAACTGTTTTTT

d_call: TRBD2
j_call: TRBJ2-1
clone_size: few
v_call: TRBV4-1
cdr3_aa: CASSRSSLAGADNEQFF
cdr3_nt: TGCGCCAGCAGCCGATCGTCCCTAGCGGGGGCTGACAATGAGCAGTTCTTC

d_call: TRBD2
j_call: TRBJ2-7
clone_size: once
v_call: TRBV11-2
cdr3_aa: CASSPTGARGGYEQYF
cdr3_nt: TGTGCCAGCAGCCCGACGGGCGCCCGGGGGGGCTACGAGCAGTACTTC

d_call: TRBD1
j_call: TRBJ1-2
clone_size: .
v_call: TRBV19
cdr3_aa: CASSSGSRGRYGYTF
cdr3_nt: TGTGCCAGTAGTTCGGGCTCGAGGGGGCGATATGGCTACACCTTC

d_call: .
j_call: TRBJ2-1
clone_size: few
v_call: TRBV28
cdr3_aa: CASRVTGFNEQFF
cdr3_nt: TGTGCCAGCAGGGTCACAGGGTTCAATGAGCAGTTCTTC

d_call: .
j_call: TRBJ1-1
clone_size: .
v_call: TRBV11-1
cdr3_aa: CASSLDEGEAFF
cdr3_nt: TGTGCCAGCAGCTTAGATGAGGGTGAAGCTTTCTTT

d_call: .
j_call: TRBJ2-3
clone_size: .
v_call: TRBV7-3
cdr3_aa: CASSLYGAAGDYF
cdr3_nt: TGTGCCAGCAGCTTGTACGGCGCGGCAGGGGACTATTTT

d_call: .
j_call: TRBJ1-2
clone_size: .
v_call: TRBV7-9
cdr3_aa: CASSLDYSYGYTF
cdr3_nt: TGTGCCAGCAGCTTAGACTATAGCTATGGCTACACCTTC

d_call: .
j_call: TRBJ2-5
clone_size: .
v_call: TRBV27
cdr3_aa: CASSLSRQRRETQYF
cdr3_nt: TGTGCCAGCAGTTTATCGCGGCAAAGGAGGGAGACCCAGTACTTC

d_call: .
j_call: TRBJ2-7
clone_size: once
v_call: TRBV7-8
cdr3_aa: CASSLTGFYEQYF
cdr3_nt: TGTGCCAGCAGCTTAACAGGATTCTACGAGCAGTACTTC

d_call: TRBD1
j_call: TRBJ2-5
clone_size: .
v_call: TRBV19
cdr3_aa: CASSMRGPMTGETQYF
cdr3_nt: TGTGCCAGTAGTATGAGGGGACCAATGACAGGGGAGACCCAGTACTTC

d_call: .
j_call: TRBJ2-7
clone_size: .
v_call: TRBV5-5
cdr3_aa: CASSRGQSYEQYF
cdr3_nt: TGTGCCAGCAGCAGAGGACAGTCCTACGAGCAGTACTTC

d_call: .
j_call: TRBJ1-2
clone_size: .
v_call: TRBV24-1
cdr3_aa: CATSEQGYGYTF
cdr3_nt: TGTGCCACCAGTGAACAGGGCTATGGCTACACCTTC

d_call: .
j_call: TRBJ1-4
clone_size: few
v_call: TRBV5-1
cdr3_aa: CASSLITGSNEKLFF
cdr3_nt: TGCGCCAGCAGCTTGATAACAGGATCGAATGAAAAACTGTTTTTT

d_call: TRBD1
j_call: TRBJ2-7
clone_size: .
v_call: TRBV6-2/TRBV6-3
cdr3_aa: CASSYGQAAIEQYF
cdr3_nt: TGTGCCAGCAGTTATGGACAGGCGGCGATCGAGCAGTACTTC

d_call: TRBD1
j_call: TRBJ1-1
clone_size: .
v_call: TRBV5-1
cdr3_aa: CASSSWTGGSAKPNEAFF
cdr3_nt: TGCGCCAGCAGCTCCTGGACAGGGGGATCTGCAAAACCGAATGAAGCTTTCTTT

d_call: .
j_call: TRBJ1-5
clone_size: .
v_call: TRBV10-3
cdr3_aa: CAISESMTAENQPQHF
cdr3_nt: TGTGCCATCAGTGAGTCGATGACTGCTGAAAATCAGCCCCAGCATTTT

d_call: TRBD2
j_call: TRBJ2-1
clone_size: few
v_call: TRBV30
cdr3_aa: CAWSTGTSIYNEQFF
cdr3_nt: TGTGCCTGGAGCACCGGGACTAGTATTTACAATGAGCAGTTCTTC

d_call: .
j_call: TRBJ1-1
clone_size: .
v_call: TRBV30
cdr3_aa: CAWSLSPGHAFF
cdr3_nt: TGTGCCTGGAGTCTAAGCCCAGGGCATGCTTTCTTT

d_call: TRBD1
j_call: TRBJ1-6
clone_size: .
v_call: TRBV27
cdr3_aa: CASSRQGFNSPLHF
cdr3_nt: TGTGCCAGCAGTCGACAGGGGTTTAATTCACCCCTCCACTTT

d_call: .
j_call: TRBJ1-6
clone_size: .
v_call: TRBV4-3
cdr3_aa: CASRQGQDHNSPLHF
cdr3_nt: TGCGCCAGCAGGCAGGGACAAGACCATAATTCACCCCTCCACTTT

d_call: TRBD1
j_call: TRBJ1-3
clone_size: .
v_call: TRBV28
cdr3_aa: CASSFPRRDRVGTIYF
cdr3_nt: TGTGCCAGCAGTTTCCCCCGCCGGGACAGGGTTGGAACCATATATTTT

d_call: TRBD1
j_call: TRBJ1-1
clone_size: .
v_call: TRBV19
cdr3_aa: CASSKGGVTGATEAFF
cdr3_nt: TGTGCCAGTAGTAAGGGGGGGGTGACAGGGGCCACTGAAGCTTTCTTT

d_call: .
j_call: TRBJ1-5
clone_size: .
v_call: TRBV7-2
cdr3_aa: CASSGATDQPQHF
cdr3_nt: TGTGCCAGCAGCGGAGCTACTGATCAGCCCCAGCATTTT

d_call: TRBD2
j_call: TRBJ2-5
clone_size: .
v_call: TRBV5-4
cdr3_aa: CASSFSGGTAETQYF
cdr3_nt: TGTGCCAGCAGCTTCAGCGGGGGGACAGCAGAGACCCAGTACTTC

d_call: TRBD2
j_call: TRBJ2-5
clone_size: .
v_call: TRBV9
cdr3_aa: CASSVGLAGGLGETQYF
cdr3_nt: TGTGCCAGCAGCGTGGGACTAGCGGGGGGCCTGGGAGAGACCCAGTACTTC